Listed here are 14 T cell receptor beta chains from one sample, sequenced in a study of blood T cell repertoires in COVID-19. The table came from immunoSEQ multiplex PCR; TCRdb's copy has only in-frame clones and leaves some out. The data contain fewer than 400,000 clones, 75% to 90% of them singletons. Sequenced material: peripheral blood. The receptors come from a woman in her twenties or thirties with COVID-19, enrolled during active disease.

This clone was picked up one time. V is TRBV27 and J is TRBJ1-2; 7 bases match TRBD1. The CDR3 runs to 14 residues. In germline, CDR1 is MNHEY, CDR2 SMNVEV (reference sequence). V lost 6 bases, J lost 0 bases, and 4 bases stayed unmatched. Here the CDR3 reads CASRSQGANYGYTF. The CDR3 nucleotides are TGTGCCAGCAGGTCGCAGGGGGCTAACTATGGCTACACCTTC.

J is TRBJ2-7 and V is TRBV30; D is possibly TRBD1 (7 bases). There are 16 residues in the CDR3. Trimming took 2 bases from V and 3 from J, leaving 20 bases between them. Germline CDR1 and CDR2: GTSNPN and SVGIG (reference sequence). This chain's CDR3 is CAWSTEGARSDYEQYF. In DNA, the CDR3 is TGTGCCTGGAGTACGGAGGGGGCGCGATCCGACTACGAGCAGTACTTC.

The chain employs TRBV4-2 and TRBJ2-7, with D tentatively TRBD1 (6 bases). Germline values: CDR1 LGHNA, CDR2 YNFKEQ. V gave up 1 base and J gave up 4 bases, with 8 bases separating them. The CDR3 sequence is 13 residues long. CDR3 sequence: CASSQARGYEQYF. The DNA for the CDR3 is TGTGCCAGCAGCCAAGCCAGGGGTTACGAGCAGTACTTC.

The chain is built from TRBV11-2 and TRBJ1-5, with 7 bases aligning to TRBD1. Per germline, CDR1 SGHAT and CDR2 FQNNGV. The CDR3 spans 13 residues. Germline trimming cut 5 bases from V and 3 bases from J; bases unmatched to any gene: 1. The CDR3 sequence is CASSRGPNQPQHF. CDR3 coding DNA: TGTGCCAGCAGCAGGGGGCCCAATCAGCCCCAGCATTTT.

J is TRBJ2-7 and V is TRBV6-5; the match to TRBD1 covers 7 bases. This CDR3 is 15 amino acids long. CDR1 is MNHEY, CDR2 SVGAGI, per germline. Trimming took 4 bases from V and 5 from J; bases not matched to a gene: 11. The CDR3 DNA sequence: TGTGCCAGCAGTTCTTGGCAGGGGGTCGCCAACGAGCAGTACTTC. The encoded protein is CASSSWQGVANEQYF.

The rearrangement uses TRBV13 and TRBJ2-1; tentative D call: TRBD1 (5 bases). From germline, CDR1 is PRHDT and CDR2 FYEKMQ (reference sequence). V dropped 1 base and J dropped 8 bases, with 18 bases sitting between them. CDR3 length: 16 residues. The CDR3 DNA reads TGTGCCAGCAGCTTAGAGGGGCAGGGCGATATAGATGAGCAGTTCTTC. Protein sequence: CASSLEGQGDIDEQFF.

The CDR3 sequence is CASSQGLNSNQPQHF. CDR3 DNA sequence: TGTGCCAGCAGCCAAGGACTGAATAGCAATCAGCCCCAGCATTTT. The chain has TRBV16 and TRBJ1-5; D is unclear. CDR3 size: 15 residues. Germline V gene lookup returns CDR1 KGHSY and CDR2 FQNENV. V lost 2 bases to trimming and J lost 0 bases, with 8 bases between them.

This chain connects TRBV5-1 to TRBJ2-7; D is uncertain. V was trimmed by 0 bases and J by 1 base, leaving 8 bases between them. The CDR3 loop spans 14 amino acids. Germline-derived CDR1 and CDR2 are SGHRS and YFSETQ. CDR3 loop: CASSLGSVSYEQYF. The CDR3 bases are TGCGCCAGCAGCTTGGGAAGCGTTTCCTACGAGCAGTACTTC. The variable domain in full, with the rest retrieved from reference TRBV5-1 and TRBJ2-7, is KAGVTQTPRYLIKTRGQQVTLSCSPISGHRSVSWYQQTPGQGLQFLFEYFSETQRNKGNFPGRFSGRQFSNSRSEMNVSTLELGDSALYLCASSLGSVSYEQYFGPGTRLTVT.

The CDR3 is CASKRGNTEAFF. In DNA, the CDR3 is TGTGCCAGCAAAAGGGGAAACACTGAAGCTTTCTTT. The chain is built from TRBV2 and TRBJ1-1, with D possibly TRBD1 on 5 matching bases. Looked up from germline, CDR1 is SNHLY and CDR2 is FYNNEI. V was pared by 7 bases and J by 2 bases, with 8 bases between. The CDR3 extends over 12 amino acids.

The chain employs TRBV27 and TRBJ2-3, with D maybe TRBD2 (5 bases). Per germline, CDR1 MNHEY and CDR2 SMNVEV (reference sequence). This CDR3 has 19 amino acids. Trimming pared 0 bases from V and 5 bases from J, leaving 24 bases between. CDR3 in DNA: TGTGCCAGCAGTTTATCGTCCCCCTTAGCGCCTAAAGATGTAGATACGCAGTATTTT. Translation gives CASSLSSPLAPKDVDTQYF.

In DNA, the CDR3 is TGTGCCAGTAAAAGGGACAGCAATTCACCCCTCCACTTT. It encodes CASKRDSNSPLHF. The chain is built from TRBV19 and TRBJ1-6; TRBD1 matches at 7 bases. The V segment lost 7 bases and the J segment 7 bases; nucleotides outside the gene matches: 4. From germline, CDR1 is LNHDA and CDR2 SQIVND (reference sequence). The CDR3 totals 13 residues.

V usage is TRBV27 and J usage is TRBJ2-7; 8 bases line up with TRBD1. Looked up from germline, CDR1 is MNHEY and CDR2 is SMNVEV (reference sequence). The CDR3 extends over 15 amino acids. V trimming: 5 bases; J trimming: 0 bases; junction bases outside the gene matches: 6. The CDR3 region is CASSIWTGSSYEQYF. The CDR3 bases are TGTGCCAGCAGTATATGGACAGGGAGCTCCTACGAGCAGTACTTC.

This clone was picked up one time. J is TRBJ2-3 and V is TRBV30; 7 bases are a match to TRBD2. From germline, CDR1 is GTSNPN and CDR2 SVGIG (reference sequence). Trimming at V came to 6 bases and at J to 0 bases, leaving 0 bases not matched to a gene. The CDR3 contains 12 residues. The CDR3 DNA follows: TGTGCCTGTAGCGGGAGCACAGATACGCAGTATTTT. Translation gives CACSGSTDTQYF.

The gene calls are TRBV7-9 and TRBJ2-5; 9 bases match TRBD1. The CDR3 consists of 15 residues. Germline trimming cut 0 bases from V and 5 bases from J; bases unmatched to any gene: 4. From germline, CDR1 is SEHNR and CDR2 FQNEAQ (reference sequence). The chain's CDR3 is CASSLAGDRAETQYF. The CDR3 DNA sequence: TGTGCCAGCAGCTTAGCGGGGGACAGGGCGGAGACCCAGTACTTC.